This T cell receptor beta chain is drawn from a study of T cell responses to AZD1222 COVID-19 vaccine (dated by TCRdb to the early 2020s). For the study in its entirety: A total of 233 trial participants underwent TCR sequencing, of whom around 200 received two doses of AZD1222 and about 25 received two doses of the MenACWY control vaccine. Trial participants were enrolled by age into subgroups of 18-55, 56-69 and 70-plus years, and about 150, 27 and 61 TCR-sequenced participants, respectively, were included in these subgroups. The study at large found these results: Epitopes outside the regions mutated in the B.1.351 and B.1.1.7 variants were reportedly recognized by nearly half of the unique spike-specific TCRs. Conclusions about previously exposed vaccinees were limited because only a handful of AZD1222 recipients were SARS-CoV-2 seropositive at baseline. In the small 56-69-year group, the increase in depth fell short of significance, most likely because of low power. A significant rise in spike-specific TCR breadth and depth was observed after two AZD1222 doses relative to day 0 and relative to MenACWY recipients. The whole spike protein was spanned by vaccine-associated CD4 TCRs, and dominant responses were seen in regions 160-218 and 743-854. Most participants were white British and females outnumbered males, and the authors suggested that clonal diversity may have been underestimated. Because no samples from the day 14 peak response were available, repertoires could be characterized only after the peak T cell response.

A word on this clone: Its antigen is currently not known. No much larger clonotype is one base removed from it; base qualities were not supplied.

The sample's time point label, in plain terms: about 28 days (+/-7) after the second vaccine dose. AZD1222 recipients whose second dose came at about 4 weeks and those whose second dose came at about 12 weeks were combined into one group, since spike-specific TCR depth and breadth did not differ between the two schedules. The vaccinee samples were drawn from two UK trials, COV001 and COV002, one of which was a single-blind randomized controlled phase 2/3 trial testing AZD1222 (ChAdOx1 nCoV-19) in healthy adults. For TCRbeta chain sequencing, PBMC samples were collected from trial participants at day 0 and at day 28 after the second dose. The CDR3 regions of human TCRbeta chains were subjected to immunosequencing. The authors processed their data as follows. Repertoire TCRs were matched against a reference library of SARS-CoV-2-specific TCRs generated with the MIRA antigen-specificity platform. Breadth meant the fraction of unique TCRs that were SARS-CoV-2-associated, whereas depth meant the fraction of total T cells that were SARS-CoV-2-associated. Using the MIRA data, each spike-specific TCR was assigned both to the spike region to which the TCR was reactive and to a CD4 or CD8 class. Log10-transformed breadth and depth values were compared by one-way ANOVA with Sidak's multiple comparisons tests. TCRdb holds this immuneACCESS table with in-frame rearrangements only. Some clones are missing; in checked studies, unresolved V genes explain under half, and the rest has no known cause. V, J and clone size are those of that table, while D and trimming were read from the DNA. The sample records some 110,000 clones, more than 80% of which are singletons. 3.5% to 5.5% of the sample rests with the top ten.

The clonotype comes from an adult who received the AZD1222 COVID-19 vaccine. The specimen comprised peripheral blood, sampled 28 days after the second AZD1222 dose.

The CDR3 reads as follows: CASSEGHEGGTEAFF. The nucleotide sequence reads as follows: TGTGCCAGCAGTGAGGGACACGAGGGTGGCACTGAAGCTTTCTTT. This receptor chain uses TRBV6-4 and TRBJ1-1; TRBD1 could be the D gene, as 6 bases match. CDR3 length: 15 amino acids, cysteine to phenylalanine. Of the read, only the CDR3 DNA is kept; its 45 bases are in frame from base 1. Trimming takes 3 bases from V and 4 bases from J, and the germline ends sit 15 bases apart. CDR1 and CDR2 are read off the germline V gene as MRHNA and SNTAGT.